These T cell receptor beta chains were read from a single sample in a study of CD8+CD57+ T cells in acquired aplastic anemia. MiXCR, applied by TCRdb to the reads, yields one record per CDR3 protein. Of a few hundred thousand distinct CDR3 sequences in the sample, under 40% were seen once. Sequenced: sorted CD4+, CD8+, or CD8+CD57+ T cells (not recorded which) from PBMCs. The receptors derive from a human donor with aplastic anemia. Both conserved end residues are part of each CDR3. D genes are given only for firm matches. A row's size may be missing; if present it is once, few, many or a size class.

len | abundance | j_gene | d_gene | v_gene | CDR3nt | CDR3aa
14 | . | TRBJ1-2 | . | TRBV18 | TGTGCCAGCTCACCACAGGGAATAGACTATGGCTACACCTTC | CASSPQGIDYGYTF
15 | . | TRBJ1-5 | . | TRBV5-6 | TGTGCCAGCAGCTCTAACCCCTCTTTGGAACAGCCCCAGCATTTT | CASSSNPSLEQPQHF
13 | . | TRBJ1-6 | . | TRBV30 | TGTGCCTGGAAAGGGGGTAATGGCTCACCCCTCCACTTT | CAWKGGNGSPLHF
12 | many | TRBJ1-1 | . | TRBV20-1 | TGCAGTCCTACCGAAGGGAACACTGAAGCTTTCTTT | CSPTEGNTEAFF
17 | few | TRBJ2-5 | TRBD2 | TRBV5-1 | TGCGCCAGCAGCCCGGTAGTCCTAGCGGTCGACCAAGAGACCCAGTACTTC | CASSPVVLAVDQETQYF
16 | . | TRBJ2-7 | . | TRBV11-2 | TGTGCCAGCAGCTTAGATATAGGGAGGTCTTCCGACGAGCAGTACTTC | CASSLDIGRSSDEQYF
16 | . | TRBJ2-7 | TRBD2 | TRBV4-2 | TGTGCCAGCAGCCAAGGGACTAGCGGGGGGATCTACGAGCAGTACTTC | CASSQGTSGGIYEQYF
15 | . | TRBJ2-7 | . | TRBV2 | TGTGCCAGCCTTCGAGAGAGCGCACATACCTACGAGCAGTACTTC | CASLRESAHTYEQYF
16 | few | TRBJ1-6 | . | TRBV7-3 | TGTGCCAGCAGCTTTCAGTACAGCGAGGGGAATTCACCCCTCCACTTT | CASSFQYSEGNSPLHF
15 | . | TRBJ2-7 | TRBD2 | TRBV3-1 | TGTGCCAGCAGCCAAGAGAGGGGGACTAGGAACGAGCAGTACTTC | CASSQERGTRNEQYF
15 | . | TRBJ1-6 | . | TRBV6-1 | TGTGCCAGCGCCCGGGGTGGGGAGGCTGGATCACCCCTCCACTTT | CASARGGEAGSPLHF
12 | . | TRBJ2-7 | . | TRBV24-1 | TGTGCCACCAGTGATACTACAGGGGAGCAGTACTTC | CATSDTTGEQYF
13 | many | TRBJ1-2 | TRBD1 | TRBV2 | TGTGCCAGCAGGAAGACAGGGATAGGTGGCTACACCTTC | CASRKTGIGGYTF
14 | many | TRBJ2-7 | TRBD2 | TRBV5-1 | TGCGCCAGCAGGTTATTAGCGGGAGCCTACGAGCAGTACTTC | CASRLLAGAYEQYF
15 | many | TRBJ2-2 | . | TRBV24-1 | TGTGCCACCAGCAGGACAGAAGTTAACACCGGGGAGCTGTTTTTT | CATSRTEVNTGELFF
16 | few | TRBJ2-2 | TRBD1 | TRBV9 | TGTGCCAGCAGCGTATCCACAGGGGGCAACACCGGGGAGCTGTTTTTT | CASSVSTGGNTGELFF
20 | . | TRBJ1-6 | TRBD1 | TRBV19 | TGTGCCAGTTACAGACCGGACAGGGATAATAGGCATGAGTATAATTCACCCCTCCACTTT | CASYRPDRDNRHEYNSPLHF